This is a list of T cell receptor beta chains from one sample in a study of cytotoxic CD8 clonotypes in ibrutinib-treated CLL. Sequenced by immunoSEQ multiplex PCR; TCRdb stores in-frame clones only, minus some. The table lists fewer than 150,000 clones, less than 90% of them singletons. This specimen consisted of PBMCs, obtained after 24 months of ibrutinib treatment. These receptors came from a human donor with chronic lymphocytic leukemia. Each CDR3 is given with its conserved first and last residue. D genes are given only for firm matches. The size entry is marked missing in some rows and otherwise reads once, few, many or a size class.

j_call | clone_size | cdr3_length | v_call | d_call | cdr3_nt | cdr3_aa
TRBJ1-1 | - | 16 | TRBV19 | - | TGTGCCAGTACCGTTATTGGAGTGGGTACGAACACTGAAGCTTTCTTT | CASTVIGVGTNTEAFF
TRBJ1-1 | - | 13 | TRBV19 | - | TGTGCCAGTAGTCTACAGGCAAACACTGAAGCTTTCTTT | CASSLQANTEAFF
TRBJ2-7 | - | 11 | TRBV20-1 | - | TGCAGTGCTAGTAGGCACTACGAGCAGTACTTC | CSASRHYEQYF
TRBJ2-7 | - | 13 | TRBV11-3 | - | TGTGCCAGCAGCTTACTAGGGGAATCCGAGCAGTACTTC | CASSLLGESEQYF
TRBJ2-5 | - | 14 | TRBV5-1 | TRBD1 | TGCGCCAGCAGCCCCCGAGGACAGGGAGAGACCCAGTACTTC | CASSPRGQGETQYF
TRBJ2-2 | - | 16 | TRBV18 | TRBD1 | TGTGCCAGCTCACCACTAGGACAGGGAATCGCCGGGGAGCTGTTTTTT | CASSPLGQGIAGELFF
TRBJ2-1 | - | 15 | TRBV19 | TRBD1 | TGTGCCAGTAGCGGACAGGGAACGGGTTACAATGAGCAGTTCTTC | CASSGQGTGYNEQFF
TRBJ2-3 | - | 15 | TRBV9 | - | TGTGCCAGCAGCGTACAGGGTTTTGGCACAGATACGCAGTATTTT | CASSVQGFGTDTQYF
TRBJ1-1 | - | 13 | TRBV11-3 | - | TGTGCCAGCAGCTTAAGTTGGGACACTGAAGCTTTCTTT | CASSLSWDTEAFF
TRBJ2-3 | - | 14 | TRBV18 | - | TGTGCCAGCTCACCGGGACCTAACACAGATACGCAGTATTTT | CASSPGPNTDTQYF
TRBJ2-7 | - | 15 | TRBV4-3 | - | TGCGCCAGCAGCCAAGATCGGGGGACCCCCTACGAGCAGTACTTC | CASSQDRGTPYEQYF
TRBJ2-6 | - | 17 | TRBV15 | TRBD1 | TGTGCCACCAGCAGTGGGACAGGGGCCCCTGGGGCCAACGTCCTGACTTTC | CATSSGTGAPGANVLTF
TRBJ2-1 | - | 13 | TRBV9 | - | TGTGCCAGCAGCGTAGTGGAGGGGACTGAGCAGTTCTTC | CASSVVEGTEQFF
TRBJ2-2 | - | 14 | TRBV9 | - | TGTGCCAGCAGCGTAGCGGGGACCACCGGGGAGCTGTTTTTT | CASSVAGTTGELFF
TRBJ2-5 | - | 18 | TRBV7-2 | TRBD2 | TGTGCCAGCAGCCCAAACCCCGGTGCGGGGGGCACGTGGGAGACCCAGTACTTC | CASSPNPGAGGTWETQYF
TRBJ1-1 | - | 15 | TRBV7-8 | - | TGTGCCAGCAGCTCCGTGTGGGGGATCGGAACTGAAGCTTTCTTT | CASSSVWGIGTEAFF
TRBJ2-3 | - | 16 | TRBV6-5 | - | TGTGCCAGCAGTTACTCGGGGGGGCGTTTAGCAGATACGCAGTATTTT | CASSYSGGRLADTQYF
TRBJ2-2 | few | 13 | TRBV6-6 | - | TGTGCCAGCAGTAACACAAACACCGGGGAGCTGTTTTTT | CASSNTNTGELFF
TRBJ1-1 | - | 21 | TRBV27 | TRBD1 | TGTGCCAGCAGTTTCAGAATTCAGGGGGCAGGCCCTCGGAAGCGAGACACTGAAGCTTTCTTT | CASSFRIQGAGPRKRDTEAFF
TRBJ2-3 | - | 14 | TRBV5-4 | - | TGTGCCAGCAGCTCCGCAGGGGGCACAGATACGCAGTATTTT | CASSSAGGTDTQYF
TRBJ2-5 | - | 14 | TRBV7-2 | - | TGTGCCAGCAGCTTACAGGGGAACCAAGAGACCCAGTACTTC | CASSLQGNQETQYF
TRBJ2-7 | - | 15 | TRBV7-3 | - | TGTGCCAGCAGCTTAAATTTCGGAGGAACCTACGAGCAGTACTTC | CASSLNFGGTYEQYF
TRBJ2-7 | - | 17 | TRBV10-3 | - | TGTGCCATCAGTGAGCCGGGGGGCTTACAGACCATCTACGAGCAGTACTTC | CAISEPGGLQTIYEQYF
TRBJ1-5 | - | 19 | TRBV18 | - | TGTGCCAGCTCACCACCCCCATCCGGGGTTGGGTATAGCAATCAGCCCCAGCATTTT | CASSPPPSGVGYSNQPQHF
TRBJ2-7 | - | 15 | TRBV7-2 | TRBD1 | TGTGCCAGCAGCTTAACGGCAGGGGGAACCTACGAGCAGTACTTC | CASSLTAGGTYEQYF
TRBJ1-1 | - | 15 | TRBV6-1 | - | TGTGCCAGCAGCCCGTCTACGGGGCTTGGCACTGAAGCTTTCTTT | CASSPSTGLGTEAFF
TRBJ2-7 | - | 13 | TRBV7-2 | - | TGTGCCAGCAGCTTAGGTACCGTGTATGAGCAGTACTTC | CASSLGTVYEQYF
TRBJ2-1 | - | 16 | TRBV7-2 | TRBD1 | TGTGCCAGCAGCTTGGTGGGGACAGCGAACTACAATGAGCAGTTCTTC | CASSLVGTANYNEQFF
TRBJ1-6 | few | 14 | TRBV6-6 | - | TGTGCCAGCTGGGTAGCGGTATATAATTCACCCCTCCACTTT | CASWVAVYNSPLHF
TRBJ1-4 | - | 13 | TRBV2 | - | TGTGCCAGCAGCCAGGGCCTTAATGAAAAACTGTTTTTT | CASSQGLNEKLFF
TRBJ1-5 | - | 15 | TRBV6-5 | - | TGTGCCAGCAGCTCAGACGGTGATAGCAATCAGCCCCAGCATTTT | CASSSDGDSNQPQHF
TRBJ2-3 | - | 19 | TRBV27 | - | TGTGCCAGCAGTTCCTACACAAACGCGGGGTACCGGCTAGCAGATACGCAGTATTTT | CASSSYTNAGYRLADTQYF
TRBJ2-7 | - | 13 | TRBV28 | - | TGTGCCAGCAGTTCCCCTGGCGGGTACGAGCAGTACTTC | CASSSPGGYEQYF
TRBJ2-5 | - | 14 | TRBV27 | - | TGTGCCAGCAGTCCCGCCCTATGGGCGGAGACCCAGTACTTC | CASSPALWAETQYF
TRBJ2-5 | - | 13 | TRBV5-5 | - | TGTGCCAGCAGCAAAACCGGGCAAGAGACCCAGTACTTC | CASSKTGQETQYF
TRBJ2-3 | once | 14 | TRBV7-8 | - | TGTGCCAGCGTTGCGGGGAGGAGCACAGATACGCAGTATTTT | CASVAGRSTDTQYF
TRBJ2-2 | - | 15 | TRBV5-4 | - | TGTGCCAGCAGGACGGGGGATCCGAACACCGGGGAGCTGTTTTTT | CASRTGDPNTGELFF
TRBJ2-7 | - | 14 | TRBV5-4 | - | TGTGCCAGCAGCTTGGGCCCGACATCGTACGAGCAGTACTTC | CASSLGPTSYEQYF
TRBJ1-2 | few | 14 | TRBV5-8 | TRBD1 | TGTGCCAGCAGAAGGACAGGGGCCAACTATGGCTACACCTTC | CASRRTGANYGYTF
TRBJ2-2 | - | 14 | TRBV7-2 | - | TGTGCCAGCAGCATCGGCTCCAACACCGGGGAGCTGTTTTTT | CASSIGSNTGELFF
TRBJ1-1 | - | 13 | TRBV19 | - | TGTGCCAGTAGTATCCCTTTTGAGTATGAAGCTTTCTTT | CASSIPFEYEAFF
TRBJ2-7 | few | 14 | TRBV6-1 | TRBD1 | TGTGCCAGCAGTGGGAACAGGGGGCTCGGAGAGCAGTACTTC | CASSGNRGLGEQYF
TRBJ2-3 | - | 16 | TRBV10-3 | TRBD2 | TGTGCCATCAGGGGGTTGACAGAGGGAGGGACAGATACGCAGTATTTT | CAIRGLTEGGTDTQYF
TRBJ1-3 | - | 14 | TRBV9 | - | TGTGCCAGCAGCGCTACAGGGTCGCGGGACACCATATATTTT | CASSATGSRDTIYF
TRBJ2-4 | - | 15 | TRBV25-1 | TRBD1 | TGTGCCAGCAGTTTGGGGACAGGGGGCTTAAACATTCAGTACTTC | CASSLGTGGLNIQYF
TRBJ1-2 | medium-sized | 13 | TRBV4-1 | - | TGCGCCAGCAGCCAAGGGATTACCTATGGCTACACCTTC | CASSQGITYGYTF
TRBJ2-2 | - | 16 | TRBV19 | TRBD1 | TGTGCCAGTAGTTTGGGACAGGGGGCGAACACCGGGGAGCTGTTTTTT | CASSLGQGANTGELFF
TRBJ2-5 | - | 16 | TRBV11-2 | - | TGTGCCAGCAGCCGCCTCCTCCGACAGCTCCAAGAGACCCAGTACTTC | CASSRLLRQLQETQYF
TRBJ1-1 | - | 14 | TRBV6-1 | - | TGTGCCAGCAGTGATGCGGCCAGCAACACTGAAGCTTTCTTT | CASSDAASNTEAFF
TRBJ2-3 | - | 13 | TRBV6-5 | - | TGTGCCAGCCGGGACATCCGCACAGATACGCAGTATTTT | CASRDIRTDTQYF
TRBJ1-4 | - | 18 | TRBV6-1 | TRBD1 | TGTGCCAGCAGTGGAGGGAGACAGGGCGAGATCACTAATGAAAAACTGTTTTTT | CASSGGRQGEITNEKLFF
TRBJ1-2 | - | 14 | TRBV11-2 | - | TGTGCCAGCAGCCCGTCGACAGCGTTTGGTGGCTACACCTTC | CASSPSTAFGGYTF